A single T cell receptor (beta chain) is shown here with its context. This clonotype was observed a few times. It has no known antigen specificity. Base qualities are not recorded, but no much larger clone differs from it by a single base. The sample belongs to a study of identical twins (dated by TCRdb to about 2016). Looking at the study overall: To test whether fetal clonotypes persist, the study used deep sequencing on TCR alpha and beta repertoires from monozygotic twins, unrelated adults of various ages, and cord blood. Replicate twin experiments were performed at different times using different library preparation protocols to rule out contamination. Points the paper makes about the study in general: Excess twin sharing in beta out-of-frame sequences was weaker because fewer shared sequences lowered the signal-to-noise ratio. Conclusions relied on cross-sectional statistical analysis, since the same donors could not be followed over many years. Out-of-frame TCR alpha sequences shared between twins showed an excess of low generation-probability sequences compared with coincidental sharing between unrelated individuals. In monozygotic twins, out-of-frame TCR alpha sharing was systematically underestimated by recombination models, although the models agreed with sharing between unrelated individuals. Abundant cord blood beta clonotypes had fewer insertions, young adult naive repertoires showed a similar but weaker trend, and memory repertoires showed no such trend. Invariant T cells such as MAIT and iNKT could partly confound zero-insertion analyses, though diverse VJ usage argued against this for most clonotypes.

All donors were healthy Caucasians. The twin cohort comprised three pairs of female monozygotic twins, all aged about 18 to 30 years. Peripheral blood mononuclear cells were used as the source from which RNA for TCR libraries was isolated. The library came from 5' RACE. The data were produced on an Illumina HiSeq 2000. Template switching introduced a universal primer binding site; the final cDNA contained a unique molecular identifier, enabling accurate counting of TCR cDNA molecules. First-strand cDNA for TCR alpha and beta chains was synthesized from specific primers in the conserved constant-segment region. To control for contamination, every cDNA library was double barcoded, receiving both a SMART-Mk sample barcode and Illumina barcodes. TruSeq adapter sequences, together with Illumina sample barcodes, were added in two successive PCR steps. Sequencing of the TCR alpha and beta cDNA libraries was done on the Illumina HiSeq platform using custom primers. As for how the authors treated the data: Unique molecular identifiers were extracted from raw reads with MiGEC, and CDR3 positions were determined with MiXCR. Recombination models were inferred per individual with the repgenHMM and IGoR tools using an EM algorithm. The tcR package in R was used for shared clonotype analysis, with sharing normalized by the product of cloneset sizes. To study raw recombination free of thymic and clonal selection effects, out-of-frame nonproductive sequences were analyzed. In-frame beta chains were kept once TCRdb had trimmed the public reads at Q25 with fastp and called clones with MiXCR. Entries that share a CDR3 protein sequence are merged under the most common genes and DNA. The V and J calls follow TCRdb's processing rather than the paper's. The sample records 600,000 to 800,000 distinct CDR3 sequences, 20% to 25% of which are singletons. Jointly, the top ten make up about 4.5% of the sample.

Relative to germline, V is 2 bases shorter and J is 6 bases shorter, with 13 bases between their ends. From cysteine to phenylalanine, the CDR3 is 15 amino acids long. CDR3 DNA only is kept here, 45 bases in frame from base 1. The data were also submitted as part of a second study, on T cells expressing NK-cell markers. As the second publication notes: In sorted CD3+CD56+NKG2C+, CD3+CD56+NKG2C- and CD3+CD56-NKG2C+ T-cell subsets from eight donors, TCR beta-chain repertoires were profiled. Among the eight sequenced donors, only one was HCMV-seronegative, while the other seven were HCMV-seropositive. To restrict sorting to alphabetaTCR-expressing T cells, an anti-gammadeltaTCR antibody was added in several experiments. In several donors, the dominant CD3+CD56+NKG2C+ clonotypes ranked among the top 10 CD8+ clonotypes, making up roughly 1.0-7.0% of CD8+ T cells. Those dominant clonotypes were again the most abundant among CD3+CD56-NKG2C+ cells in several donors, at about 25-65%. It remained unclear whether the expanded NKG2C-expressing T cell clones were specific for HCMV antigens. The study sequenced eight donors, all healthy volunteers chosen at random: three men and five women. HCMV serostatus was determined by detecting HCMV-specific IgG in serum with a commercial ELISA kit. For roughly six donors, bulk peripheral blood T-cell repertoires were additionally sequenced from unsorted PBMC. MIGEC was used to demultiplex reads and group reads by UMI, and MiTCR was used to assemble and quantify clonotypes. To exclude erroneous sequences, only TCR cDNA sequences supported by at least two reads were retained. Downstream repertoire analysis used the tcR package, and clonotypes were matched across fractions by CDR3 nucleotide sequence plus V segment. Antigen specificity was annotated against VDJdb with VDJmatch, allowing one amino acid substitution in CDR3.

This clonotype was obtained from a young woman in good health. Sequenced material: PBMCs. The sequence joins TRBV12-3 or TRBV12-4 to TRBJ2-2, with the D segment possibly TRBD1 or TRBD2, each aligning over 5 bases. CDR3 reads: CASSLRAGTPGELFF. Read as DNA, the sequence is TGTGCCAGCAGTTTAAGGGCTGGGACCCCCGGGGAGCTGTTTTTT.